Described below is a single T cell receptor (beta chain) sequence and its context. Its antigen is unidentified. V was pared by 3 bases and J by 5 bases, with 16 bases between. Germline-derived CDR1 and CDR2 are MNHEY and SMNVEV (reference sequence). The CDR3 covers 15 residues. The entry originates in a study of T cell responses to AZD1222 COVID-19 vaccine. Study in general: Investigators merged groups given second doses at roughly 4 or roughly 12 weeks. Study-wide findings and caveats: Targeting of unmutated variant regions was reportedly seen in nearly half of spike-specific TCRs. Among the donors, most were white British and more were female, and clonal diversity was possibly underestimated. Two AZD1222 administrations were followed by greater Spike-specific TCR breadth and depth.

Clones were sequenced by immunoSEQ multiplex PCR, and TCRdb holds only the in-frame ones, with some missing. The repertoire holds more than 90,000 clones, with around 84% as singletons. The sequence derives from an adult in good health. V and J are TRBV27 and TRBJ1-2, with D hard to call. The material was peripheral blood, obtained on day 0 of AZD1222 vaccination. This CDR3 reads CASSLGRPVRYGYTF. In nucleotides, the CDR3 is TGTGCCAGCAGTTTGGGCAGACCAGTCCGATATGGCTACACCTTC.